Described below is a single T cell receptor beta chain sequence and its context. The antigen is unknown. This sample was taken from a study of T cell responses to AZD1222 COVID-19 vaccine. Study-wide results and caveats: Donors were largely white British and mainly female; clonal diversity was possibly underestimated. Spike-specific TCR breadth and depth were elevated following two AZD1222 doses. CD4 TCRs linked to vaccination spanned spike, dominating at 160-218 and 743-854.

Profiled with immunoSEQ multiplex PCR; TCRdb holds only in-frame clones, not every one. This sample has approximately 130,000 clones, with roughly 90% found just once. V gave up 5 bases and J gave up 4 bases; unmatched junction bases: 8. This CDR3 contains 15 residues. CDR1 is LGHDT, CDR2 YNNKEL, per germline (reference sequence). This TCR derives from an adult in good health. This specimen was peripheral blood, taken on day 0 of AZD1222 vaccination. This rearrangement joins TRBV3-1 (or the pseudogene TRBV3-2) to TRBJ1-2; 9 nucleotides line up with TRBD1. The CDR3 DNA reads as TGTGCCAGCAGCGATAAAACAGGGGGCATCTATGGCTACACCTTC. Encoded protein: CASSDKTGGIYGYTF.